Presented here are 3 T cell receptor beta chains from one specimen sequenced in a study of cytomegalovirus exposure and HLA in healthy donors. Use of 60 Vbeta and 13 Jbeta primers characterized the PCR. Some clones are missing from TCRdb's copy, which holds only in-frame ones; the method was immunoSEQ multiplex PCR. Among tens of thousands of clones listed, roughly 76% were seen once. Sequencing input: PBMCs. The receptors stem from a man in his sixties in good health and CMV-seropositive.

The rearrangement links TRBV5-3 to TRBJ1-2; perhaps TRBD1 as D (5 bases). TRBV5-3 is an ORF, and what it does is uncertain. V shed 1 base and J shed 4 bases, with 20 bases lying between them. This CDR3 is built from 17 residues. CDR3 region: CARSLLQVHGGSYGYTF. The CDR3 bases are TGTGCCAGAAGCTTGCTACAAGTGCATGGGGGGAGCTATGGCTACACCTTC.

This clone showed up just a few times. The chain has TRBV5-1 and TRBJ1-5; maybe TRBD1 (5 bases). The CDR3 totals 14 residues. Trimming stripped 4 bases from V and 2 bases from J, with 10 bases between. Germline V gene sequence: CDR1 SGHRS, CDR2 YFSETQ. The CDR3 protein is CASSRGLGNQPQHF. The CDR3 nucleotides read TGCGCCAGCAGCAGGGGTCTTGGCAATCAGCCCCAGCATTTT.

V is TRBV7-6 and J is TRBJ1-2; 8 bases agree with TRBD1. Germline V CDR1 and CDR2: SGHVS, FNYEAQ. Trimming at V came to 5 bases and at J to 8 bases, leaving 7 bases not matched to a gene. This CDR3 has 13 amino acids. CDR3 loop: CASSRTGSGGYTF. Here the CDR3 DNA reads TGTGCCAGCAGCCGGACAGGGTCGGGCGGCTACACCTTC.